This is a list of T cell receptor beta chains from one sample in a study of blood T cells in healthy people across ages. Using its own MiXCR run on the 5' RACE reads, TCRdb lists one record per CDR3 protein. The sample has 1.5 million to 2 million distinct CDR3 sequences, about two fifths seen once. The sequenced material came from blood. The receptor set was obtained from a human donor in good health. CDR3s leave out the opening cysteine and the closing phenylalanine or tryptophan.

v_call	cdr3_length	j_call	cdr3_aa
TRBV12-3/TRBV12-4	12	TRBJ2-7	ASSPGQGSHEQY
TRBV9	13	TRBJ1-2	ASSGRAGGDYGYT
TRBV28	11	TRBJ2-5	ASITRGMETQY
TRBV27	11	TRBJ1-2	ASSESQGGGYT
TRBV7-9	13	TRBJ1-2	ASSWGQGASDGYT
TRBV4-3	13	TRBJ1-1	ASSPLLGPNTEAF
TRBV7-9	10	TRBJ2-1	ASSFRKNEQF
TRBV4-1	13	TRBJ1-1	ASRNRVLLNTEAF
TRBV27	13	TRBJ1-1	ASSLSRIMNTEAF
TRBV29-1	10	TRBJ1-2	SVSDRLYGYT
TRBV7-2	14	TRBJ2-3	ASSLPQGGLGDTQY
TRBV3-1	14	TRBJ2-5	ASSQGSGGFQETQY
TRBV27	12	TRBJ1-1	ASKSGQLNTEAF
TRBV7-9	12	TRBJ2-5	ASSTGTGLETQY
TRBV4-3	14	TRBJ1-4	ASSPGLQVMGEKLF
TRBV2	13	TRBJ1-3	ASNRGDNSGNTIY
TRBV27	12	TRBJ1-2	ASSLSAVNYGYT
TRBV28	13	TRBJ2-1	ASRETSGGPNEQF
TRBV13	13	TRBJ1-2	ASSRTGVGFGGYT
TRBV20-1	12	TRBJ2-7	SASDSGDCYEQY
TRBV7-2	15	TRBJ2-3	ASSLDLLAGMTDTQY
TRBV29-1	10	TRBJ1-2	SVEYTEFLYT
TRBV6-6	13	.	ASSYSGDKTYEQY
TRBV3-1	14	TRBJ2-3	ASSHHRAVGTDTQY
TRBV11-2	21	TRBJ2-3	ASSHRMSMGLAGEFYEKDTQY
TRBV7-8	13	TRBJ1-5	ASSSGTGTNQPQH
TRBV5-6	13	TRBJ1-2	ASSSSGGRGYGYT
TRBV7-2	14	TRBJ1-6	ASSLGTGLYNSPLH
TRBV29-1	12	TRBJ2-7	SAVTGGKRYEQY
TRBV11-2	12	TRBJ1-1	ASSTGLLNTEAF
TRBV18	15	TRBJ2-2	ASSAQSPSQGTGELF
TRBV3-1	12	TRBJ2-7	ASSLQGLGYEQY
TRBV5-6	10	.	ASSVDKATQY
TRBV4-1	15	TRBJ2-5	ASSQVGGLGYQETQY
TRBV18	14	TRBJ2-3	ASSPPWGAYTDTQY
TRBV13	16	TRBJ2-3	ASSYGGTGALSTDTQY
TRBV28	10	TRBJ2-1	ASNRAFREQF
TRBV7-8	10	TRBJ1-4	ASSPTNEKLF
TRBV7-2	11	TRBJ1-2	ASSFHRQDGYT
TRBV2	14	TRBJ2-3	ASSDFNGVVTDTQY
TRBV6-2/TRBV6-3	10	TRBJ2-1	ASRERYNEQF
TRBV7-9	14	TRBJ1-4	ASSRDDRGGYEKLF
TRBV7-9	16	TRBJ1-2	ASSLTRPLTGGGDGYT
TRBV14	13	TRBJ2-5	ASSPSGATQETQY
TRBV3-1	15	TRBJ2-1	ASSQASKEDYYNEQF
TRBV4-2	14	TRBJ1-5	ASSQGLGEAGQPQH
TRBV27	13	TRBJ2-5	ASSSWGASGETQY
TRBV7-2	12	.	ASSPSGGMYEQY
TRBV29-1	11	TRBJ2-3	SVPTSFQAAQY
TRBV5-1	13	TRBJ1-6	ASSLEFAGSSPLH